One T cell receptor (beta chain) is described in this entry. The germline V gene encodes CDR1 GTSNPN and CDR2 SVGIG (reference sequence). The CDR3 loop spans 14 amino acids. V shed 2 bases, J shed 15 bases, and the junction held 13 bases outside the gene matches. TCRdb's table, derived via immunoSEQ multiplex PCR, lists solely in-frame clones and lacks some. The sample lists around 110,000 clones; approximately 87% were seen once. This sample stems from a study of blood T cell repertoires in COVID-19. Study overall: T cells, B-cell-depleted T cells, or PBMCs provided the cDNA or gDNA that served as material.

The specimen sequenced was peripheral blood. The chain recombines TRBV30 with TRBJ1-6; 7 bases match TRBD1. The receptor comes from a man younger than 45 with acute or convalescent COVID-19. CDR3 DNA sequence: TGTGCCTGGAGTCGGAGTGGGGCAGGGGGTATCCTCCACTTT. It specifies CAWSRSGAGGILHF.